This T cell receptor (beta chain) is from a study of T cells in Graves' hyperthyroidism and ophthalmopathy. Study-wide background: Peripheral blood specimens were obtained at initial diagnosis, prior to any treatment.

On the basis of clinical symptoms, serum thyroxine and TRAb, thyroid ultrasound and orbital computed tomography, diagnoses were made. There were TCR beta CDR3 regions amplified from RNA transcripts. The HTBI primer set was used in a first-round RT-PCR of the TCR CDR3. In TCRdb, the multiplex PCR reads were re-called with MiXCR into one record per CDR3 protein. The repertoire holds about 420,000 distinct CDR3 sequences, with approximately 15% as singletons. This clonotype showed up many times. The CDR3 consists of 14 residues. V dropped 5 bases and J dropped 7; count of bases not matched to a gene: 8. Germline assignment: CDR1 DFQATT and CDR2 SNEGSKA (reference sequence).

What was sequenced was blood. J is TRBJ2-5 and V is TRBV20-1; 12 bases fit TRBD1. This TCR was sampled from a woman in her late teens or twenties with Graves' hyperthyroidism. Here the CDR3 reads CSAVRDRGRGTQYF. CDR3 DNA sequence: TGCAGTGCTGTCCGGGACAGGGGGCGAGGGACCCAGTACTTC.